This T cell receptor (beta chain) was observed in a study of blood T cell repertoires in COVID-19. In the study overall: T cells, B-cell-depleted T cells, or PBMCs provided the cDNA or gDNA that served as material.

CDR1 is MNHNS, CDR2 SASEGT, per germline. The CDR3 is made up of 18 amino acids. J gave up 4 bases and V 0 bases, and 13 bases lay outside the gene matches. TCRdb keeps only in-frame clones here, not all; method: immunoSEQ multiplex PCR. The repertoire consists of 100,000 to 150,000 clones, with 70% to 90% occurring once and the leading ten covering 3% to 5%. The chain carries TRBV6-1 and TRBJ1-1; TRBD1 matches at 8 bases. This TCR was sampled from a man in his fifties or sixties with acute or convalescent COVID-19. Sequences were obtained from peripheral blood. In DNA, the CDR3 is TGTGCCAGCAGTGAAGCGCTTCTCACAGGGGGAGGGGGCACTGAAGCTTTCTTT. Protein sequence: CASSEALLTGGGGTEAFF.